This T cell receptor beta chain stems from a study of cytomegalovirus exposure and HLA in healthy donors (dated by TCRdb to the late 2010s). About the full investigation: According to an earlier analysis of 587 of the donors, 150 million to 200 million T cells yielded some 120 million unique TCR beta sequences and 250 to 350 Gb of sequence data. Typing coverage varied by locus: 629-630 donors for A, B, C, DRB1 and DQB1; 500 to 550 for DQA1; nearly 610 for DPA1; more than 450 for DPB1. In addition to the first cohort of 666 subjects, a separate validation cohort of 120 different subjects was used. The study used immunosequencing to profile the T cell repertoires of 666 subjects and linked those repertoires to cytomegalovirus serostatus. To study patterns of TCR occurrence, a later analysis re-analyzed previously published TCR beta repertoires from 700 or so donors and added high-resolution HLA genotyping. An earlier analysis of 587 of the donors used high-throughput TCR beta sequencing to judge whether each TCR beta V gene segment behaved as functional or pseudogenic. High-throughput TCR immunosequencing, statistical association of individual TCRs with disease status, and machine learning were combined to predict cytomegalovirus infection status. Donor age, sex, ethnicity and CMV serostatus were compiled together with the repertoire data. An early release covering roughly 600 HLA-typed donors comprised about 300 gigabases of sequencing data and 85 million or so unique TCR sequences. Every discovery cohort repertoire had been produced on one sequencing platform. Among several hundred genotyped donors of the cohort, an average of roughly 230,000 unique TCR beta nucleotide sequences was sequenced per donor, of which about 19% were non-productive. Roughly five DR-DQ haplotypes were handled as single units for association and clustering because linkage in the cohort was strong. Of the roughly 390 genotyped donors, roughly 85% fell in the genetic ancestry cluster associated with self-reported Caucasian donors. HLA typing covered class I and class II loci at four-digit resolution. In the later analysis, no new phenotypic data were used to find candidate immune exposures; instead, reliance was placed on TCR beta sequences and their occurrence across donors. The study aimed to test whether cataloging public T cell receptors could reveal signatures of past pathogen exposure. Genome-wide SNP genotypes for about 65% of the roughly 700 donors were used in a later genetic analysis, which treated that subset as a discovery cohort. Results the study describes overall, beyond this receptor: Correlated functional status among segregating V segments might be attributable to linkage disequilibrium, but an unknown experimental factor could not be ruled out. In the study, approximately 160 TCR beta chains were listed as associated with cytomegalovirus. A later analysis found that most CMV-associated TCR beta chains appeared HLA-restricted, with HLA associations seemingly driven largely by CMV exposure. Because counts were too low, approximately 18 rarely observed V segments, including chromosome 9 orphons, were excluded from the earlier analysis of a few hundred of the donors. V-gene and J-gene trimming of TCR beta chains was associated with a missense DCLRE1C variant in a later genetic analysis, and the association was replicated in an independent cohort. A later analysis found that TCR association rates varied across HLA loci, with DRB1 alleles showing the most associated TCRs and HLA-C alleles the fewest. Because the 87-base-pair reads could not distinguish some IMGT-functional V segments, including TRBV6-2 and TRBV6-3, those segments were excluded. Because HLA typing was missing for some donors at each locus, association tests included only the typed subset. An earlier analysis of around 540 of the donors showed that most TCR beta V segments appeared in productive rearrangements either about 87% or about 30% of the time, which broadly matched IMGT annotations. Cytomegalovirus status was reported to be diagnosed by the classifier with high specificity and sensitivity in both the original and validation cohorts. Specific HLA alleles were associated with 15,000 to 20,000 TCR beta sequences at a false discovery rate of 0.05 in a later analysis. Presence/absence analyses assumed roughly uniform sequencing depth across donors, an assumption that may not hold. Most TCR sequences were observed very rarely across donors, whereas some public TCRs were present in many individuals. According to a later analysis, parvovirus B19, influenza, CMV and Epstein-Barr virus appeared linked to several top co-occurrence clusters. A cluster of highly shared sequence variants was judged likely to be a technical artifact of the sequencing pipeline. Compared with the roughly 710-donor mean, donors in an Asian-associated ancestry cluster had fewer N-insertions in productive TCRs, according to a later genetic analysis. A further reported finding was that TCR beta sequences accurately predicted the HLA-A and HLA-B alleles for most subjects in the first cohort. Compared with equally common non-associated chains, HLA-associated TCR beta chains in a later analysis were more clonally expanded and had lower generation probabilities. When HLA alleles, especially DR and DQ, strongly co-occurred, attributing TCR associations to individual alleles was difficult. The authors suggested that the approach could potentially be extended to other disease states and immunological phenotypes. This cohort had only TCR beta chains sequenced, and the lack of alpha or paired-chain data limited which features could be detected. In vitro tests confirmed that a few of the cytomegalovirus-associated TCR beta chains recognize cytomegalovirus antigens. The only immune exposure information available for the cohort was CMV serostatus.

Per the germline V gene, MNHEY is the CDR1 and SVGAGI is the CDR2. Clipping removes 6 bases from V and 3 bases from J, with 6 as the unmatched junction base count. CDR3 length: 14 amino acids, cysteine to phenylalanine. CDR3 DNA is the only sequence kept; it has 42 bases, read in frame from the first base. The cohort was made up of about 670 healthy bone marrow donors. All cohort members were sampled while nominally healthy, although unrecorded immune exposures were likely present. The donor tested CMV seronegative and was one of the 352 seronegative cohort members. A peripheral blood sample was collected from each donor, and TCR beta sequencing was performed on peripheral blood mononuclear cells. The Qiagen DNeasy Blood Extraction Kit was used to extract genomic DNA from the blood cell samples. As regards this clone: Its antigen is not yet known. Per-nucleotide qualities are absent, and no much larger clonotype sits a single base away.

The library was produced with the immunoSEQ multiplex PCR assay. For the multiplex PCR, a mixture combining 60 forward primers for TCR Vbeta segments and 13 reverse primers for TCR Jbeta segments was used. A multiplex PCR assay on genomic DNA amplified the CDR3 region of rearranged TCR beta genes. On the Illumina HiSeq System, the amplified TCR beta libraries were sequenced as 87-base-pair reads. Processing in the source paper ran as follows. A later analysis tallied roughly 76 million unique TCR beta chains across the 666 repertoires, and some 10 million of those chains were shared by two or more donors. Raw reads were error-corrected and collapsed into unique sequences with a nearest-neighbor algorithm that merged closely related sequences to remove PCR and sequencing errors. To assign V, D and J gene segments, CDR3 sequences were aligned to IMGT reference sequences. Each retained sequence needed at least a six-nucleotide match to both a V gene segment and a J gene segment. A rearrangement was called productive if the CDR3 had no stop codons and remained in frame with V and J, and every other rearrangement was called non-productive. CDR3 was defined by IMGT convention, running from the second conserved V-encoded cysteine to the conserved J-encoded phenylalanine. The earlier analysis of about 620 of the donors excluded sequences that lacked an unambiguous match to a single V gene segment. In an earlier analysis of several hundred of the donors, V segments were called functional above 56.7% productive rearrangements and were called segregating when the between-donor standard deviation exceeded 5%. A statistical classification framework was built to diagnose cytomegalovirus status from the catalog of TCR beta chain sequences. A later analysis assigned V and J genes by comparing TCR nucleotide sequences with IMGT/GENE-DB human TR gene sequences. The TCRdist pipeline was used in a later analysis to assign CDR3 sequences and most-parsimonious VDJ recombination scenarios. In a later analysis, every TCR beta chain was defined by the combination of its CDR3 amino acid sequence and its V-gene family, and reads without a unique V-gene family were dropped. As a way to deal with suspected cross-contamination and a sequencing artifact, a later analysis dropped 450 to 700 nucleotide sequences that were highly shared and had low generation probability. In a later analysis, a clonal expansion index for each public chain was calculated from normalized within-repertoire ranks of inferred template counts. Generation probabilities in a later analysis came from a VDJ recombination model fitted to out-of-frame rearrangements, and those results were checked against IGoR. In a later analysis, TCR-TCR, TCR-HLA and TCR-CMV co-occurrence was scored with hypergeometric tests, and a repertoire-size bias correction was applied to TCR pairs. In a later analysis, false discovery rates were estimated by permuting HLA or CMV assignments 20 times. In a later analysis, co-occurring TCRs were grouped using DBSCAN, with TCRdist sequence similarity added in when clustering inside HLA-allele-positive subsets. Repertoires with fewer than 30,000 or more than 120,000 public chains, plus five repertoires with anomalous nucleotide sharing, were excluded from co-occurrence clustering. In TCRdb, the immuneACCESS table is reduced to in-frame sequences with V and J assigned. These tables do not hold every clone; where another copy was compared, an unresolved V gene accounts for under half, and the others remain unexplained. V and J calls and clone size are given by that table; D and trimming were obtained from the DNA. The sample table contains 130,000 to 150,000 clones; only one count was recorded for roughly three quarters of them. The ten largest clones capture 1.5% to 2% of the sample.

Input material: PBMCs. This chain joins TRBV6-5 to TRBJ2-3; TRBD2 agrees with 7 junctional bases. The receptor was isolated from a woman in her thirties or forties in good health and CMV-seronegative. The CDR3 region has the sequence CASSPGLTTDTQYF. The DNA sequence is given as TGTGCCAGCAGCCCGGGACTAACAACAGATACGCAGTATTTT.